This entry features one T cell receptor (beta chain) sequence. Antigen: not known. The source of the sample is a study of cytomegalovirus exposure and HLA in healthy donors. TCRdb keeps only in-frame clones here, not all; method: immunoSEQ multiplex PCR. The sample lists 35,000 to 40,000 clones, approximately 95% occurring once. Overall study results and limits: Subsequent analysis found a tendency for first-cohort TCR clusters to co-occur within the 90 to 150 validation repertoires. In vitro data verified a few CMV-associated chains as specific for CMV antigens.

Input material: PBMCs. The clonotype originates from a man aged 18 to 35 in good health and CMV-seronegative.

CDR3 coding DNA: TGTGCCAGCTTCTGGGCCACTGAAGCTTTCTTT. Translation gives CASFWATEAFF. The chain uses TRBV6-5 and TRBJ1-1; D remains ambiguous. Germline V gene data show CDR1 as MNHEY and CDR2 as SVGAGI. Trimming stripped 8 bases from V and 4 bases from J, with 8 bases between. The CDR3 is made up of 11 amino acids.